Sequencing of this T cell receptor (beta chain) was carried out in a study of T cells in tumors after PD-1 blockade. Turning to the study itself: Blood samples averaged around 110,000 templates (range roughly 22,000-260,000) and 36,536 unique clonotypes. Findings and caveats of the study: Some novel exhausted tumor clones appeared in pre-treatment blood, suggesting peripheral recruitment.

As for this clone: Its matching antigen is unknown.

Trimming cost V 4 bases and J 8 bases, with 10 bases left between them. The CDR3 spans 12 residues. Germline V gene lookup returns CDR1 SGDLS and CDR2 YYNGEE. Only in-frame clones appear in the TCRdb table, and some are missing; sequencing was by immunoSEQ multiplex PCR. The sample yields about 47,000 clones, 79% seen once. Material: PBMCs, obtained before anti-PD-1 therapy. The V gene is TRBV9, the J gene TRBJ2-1; the D call may be TRBD1 or TRBD2 (5 bases each). The source is a human donor with advanced basal cell or squamous cell carcinoma (not recorded which). The DNA for the CDR3 is TGTGCCAGCAGCATCTTGGGGGATGAGCAGTTCTTC. Residues: CASSILGDEQFF.